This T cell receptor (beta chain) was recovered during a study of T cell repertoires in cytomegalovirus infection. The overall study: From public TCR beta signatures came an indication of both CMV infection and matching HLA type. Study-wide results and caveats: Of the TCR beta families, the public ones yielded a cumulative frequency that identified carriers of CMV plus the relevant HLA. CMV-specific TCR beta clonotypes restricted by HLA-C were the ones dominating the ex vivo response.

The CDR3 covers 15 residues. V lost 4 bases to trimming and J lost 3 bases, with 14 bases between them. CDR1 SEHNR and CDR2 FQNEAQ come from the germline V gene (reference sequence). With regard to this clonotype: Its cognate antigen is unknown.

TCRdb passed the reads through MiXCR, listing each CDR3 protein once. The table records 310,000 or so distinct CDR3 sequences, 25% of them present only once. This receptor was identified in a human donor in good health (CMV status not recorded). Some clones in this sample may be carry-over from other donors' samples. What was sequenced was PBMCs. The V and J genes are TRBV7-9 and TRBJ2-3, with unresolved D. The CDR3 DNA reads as TGTGCCAGCAGCTCCCGGCCTACTGGGACAGATACGCAGTATTTT. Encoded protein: CASSSRPTGTDTQYF.